What follows are 22 T cell receptor beta chains derived from one specimen sequenced in a study of metastatic and nonmetastatic thyroid tumors. Thyroid surgery had not been preceded by any treatment in any patient. With MiXCR, TCRdb called clones anew from the PCR reads. The sample holds about 53,000 clones, 20% to 25% seen once. The sample comprised blood. The receptors here all came from a female donor with papillary thyroid cancer or a benign thyroid nodule (not recorded which). Some clones in this sample may be carry-over from other donors' samples.

This clone has a count of ten or more. The V gene is TRBV5-6, the J gene TRBJ2-7, with a possible D match to TRBD1 (5 bases). Germline CDR1 is SGHDT and CDR2 is YYEEEE. Deletions cut 0 bases from V and 4 bases from J, with 11 bases between. The CDR3 runs to 14 residues. In DNA form, the CDR3 reads TGTGCCAGCAGCTTGGGGACACTTCTGTACGAGCAGTACTTC. Protein sequence: CASSLGTLLYEQYF. Complete variable domain (other parts from reference TRBV5-6 and TRBJ2-7): DAGVTQSPTHLIKTRGQQVTLRCSPKSGHDTVSWYQQALGQGPQFIFQYYEEEERQRGNFPDRFSGHQFPNYSSELNVNALLLGDSALYLCASSLGTLLYEQYFGPGTRLTVT.

This clone was detected many times. This sequence joins TRBV6-1 and TRBJ2-2; D gene uncertain. This CDR3 contains 13 residues. Looked up from germline, CDR1 is MNHNS and CDR2 is SASEGT. V lost 7 bases to trimming and J lost 3 bases, with 9 bases between them. CDR3 amino acids: CASTVRDTGELFF. In DNA, the CDR3 is TGTGCCAGCACCGTAAGGGACACCGGGGAGCTGTTTTTT.

This clone was observed many times. The chain joins TRBV12-3 or TRBV12-4 to TRBJ2-1, with D perhaps being TRBD1 or TRBD2 (5 bases each). CDR3 length: 15 residues. The V end lost 5 bases, the J end lost 0 bases, and 11 bases lay between the germline ends. The CDR3 DNA sequence: TGTGCCAGCAGTGGGACGTTAAGCTCCTACAATGAGCAGTTCTTC. Its translation is CASSGTLSSYNEQFF.

This clone was observed many times. The chain links TRBV6-1 to TRBJ1-1; 7 positions match TRBD1. Germline CDR1 and CDR2: MNHNS and SASEGT. V lost 5 bases, J lost 1 base, and 1 base stayed unmatched. CDR3 length: 13 amino acids. The chain's CDR3 is CASSNRGNTEAFF. CDR3 coding DNA: TGTGCCAGCAGTAACAGGGGGAACACTGAAGCTTTCTTT.

This clone has a handful of counts. This may be a read error: a much more frequent sequence differs by one nucleotide. The sample contains more than one DNA sequence encoding this CDR3. The genes are TRBV6-1 and TRBJ1-1; no reliable D call. The CDR3 runs to 13 residues. Trimming pared 7 bases from V and 1 base from J, leaving 10 bases between. CDR1 MNHNS and CDR2 SASEGT come from the germline V gene. The CDR3 nucleotides are TGTGCCAGCATCGAGCTAGGGAACACTGAAGCTTTCTTT. The encoded protein is CASIELGNTEAFF.

There are many counts of this clone. The chain couples TRBV2 to TRBJ1-2, with D uncertain. Trimming shortened V by 6 bases and J by 2 bases, and 10 bases separated the two germline ends. This CDR3 is 13 amino acids long. CDR1 and CDR2 from the germline V gene are SNHLY and FYNNEI. The CDR3 spells CASRATENYGYTF. The CDR3 DNA is TGTGCCAGCAGGGCCACAGAAAACTATGGCTACACCTTC.

This clone was observed at least ten times. This chain connects TRBV20-1 to TRBJ2-5, with 13 bases aligning to TRBD2. Per germline, CDR1 DFQATT and CDR2 SNEGSKA (reference sequence). With V trimmed by 5 bases and J by 3 bases, 6 bases remained unmatched. The CDR3 extends over 15 amino acids. The CDR3, as DNA: TGCAGTGCTGACGATGGACTAGCGGGAGAAGAGACCCAGTACTTC. Residues: CSADDGLAGEETQYF.

This clone was seen ten or more times. The chain recombines TRBV6-1 with TRBJ1-1; D not certain. Germline CDR1 and CDR2: MNHNS and SASEGT. Trimming removed 2 bases from V and 3 bases from J, with 4 bases in between. The CDR3 length is 12 residues. CDR3 sequence reads: CASSERYTEAFF. CDR3 nucleotide sequence: TGTGCCAGCAGTGAAAGATACACTGAAGCTTTCTTT.

This clone was detected ten times or more. The gene calls are TRBV28 and TRBJ1-4; 8 bases are shared with TRBD1. After removal of 5 bases from V and 7 bases from J, the junction contained 9 bases not matched to a gene. This CDR3 has 15 amino acids. Germline CDR1 reads MDHEN; CDR2 reads SYDVKM. As DNA, the CDR3 is TGTGCCAGCAGTGGCCGACAGGGGAGGCGTGAAAAACTGTTTTTT. Translated: CASSGRQGRREKLFF.

Many counts were recorded for this clone. This same CDR3 is encoded by further DNA sequences in the sample. The V call is TRBV27, the J call TRBJ1-2; 10 bases match TRBD1. J lost 5 bases, V lost 8 bases, and 17 bases had no gene match. The CDR3 length is 17 residues. Germline V gene lookup returns CDR1 MNHEY and CDR2 SMNVEV (reference sequence). CDR3 loop: CASASPGGTGDRYGYTF. The CDR3 bases are TGTGCCAGCGCTTCCCCCGGGGGGACAGGGGATCGATATGGCTACACCTTC.

This chain connects TRBV20-1 to TRBJ2-3; 7 positions match TRBD2. V gave up 2 bases and J gave up 5 bases; unmatched junction bases: 10. Germline CDR1 and CDR2: DFQATT and SNEGSKA (reference sequence). The CDR3 sequence is 15 residues long. The CDR3 protein is CSARCLAVEVDTQYF. For the CDR3, the DNA is TGCAGTGCTAGATGCCTAGCGGTAGAGGTAGATACGCAGTATTTT.

The chain carries TRBV28 and TRBJ2-7, with 9 bases that match TRBD1. The V and J ends lost 5 bases and 3 bases, in that order; junction bases with no gene match: 20. The CDR3 has 19 amino acids. CDR1 is MDHEN, CDR2 SYDVKM, per germline. The CDR3 protein is CASSPRDRARVTGDYEQYF. The DNA for the CDR3 is TGTGCCAGCAGTCCCAGGGACAGGGCAAGAGTGACTGGGGACTACGAGCAGTACTTC. The variable domain in full, completed from reference TRBV28 and TRBJ2-7, reads DVKVTQSSRYLVKRTGEKVFLECVQDMDHENMFWYRQDPGLGLRLIYFSYDVKMKEKGDIPEGYSVSREKKERFSLILESASTNQTSMYLCASSPRDRARVTGDYEQYFGPGTRLTVT.

This clone came up many times. The CDR3 bases are TGTGCCAGCAGCTTAGGAGCAGGGAGAACCTACGAGCAGTACTTC. Amino acids: CASSLGAGRTYEQYF. This chain connects TRBV7-9 to TRBJ2-7, with D perhaps given as TRBD1 or TRBD2 (5 bases each). The CDR3 has 15 residues. The germline V gene encodes CDR1 SEHNR and CDR2 FQNEAQ (reference sequence). Trimming took 1 base from V and 2 from J, leaving 12 bases between them.

This clone showed up just a few times. The rearrangement joins TRBV2 to TRBJ2-7, with 8 bases matching TRBD2. V lost 6 bases, J lost 1 base, and 5 bases stayed unmatched. This CDR3 is 14 amino acids long. Looked up from germline, CDR1 is SNHLY and CDR2 is FYNNEI. The CDR3 sequence is CASSNGLASYEQYF. The CDR3 bases are TGTGCCAGCAGCAACGGACTAGCATCCTACGAGCAGTACTTC.

Many counts were recorded for this clone. V is TRBV7-3 and J is TRBJ2-7, with 7 bases lining up with TRBD1. Looked up from germline, CDR1 is SGHTA and CDR2 is FQGTGA. Trimming cost V 5 bases and J 1 base; bases outside gene matches: 8. The CDR3 runs 15 residues. The CDR3 sequence is CASSKDRPISYEQYF. CDR3 coding DNA: TGTGCCAGCAGCAAGGACAGGCCAATTTCCTACGAGCAGTACTTC.

On this clone: A much larger clone lies a single base off, so this may be a read error. The chain employs TRBV10-2 and TRBJ2-6; TRBD1 is a possible D gene (6 bases). The CDR3 spans 15 residues. Germline V gene sequence: CDR1 WSHSY, CDR2 SAAADI. V lost 7 bases, J lost 4 bases, and 14 bases lay in between. CDR3 sequence reads: CASTGTGLGANVLTF. CDR3 DNA sequence: TGCGCCAGCACCGGTACAGGGCTCGGGGCCAACGTCCTGACTTTC.

Comments on this clone: No conserved phenylalanine or tryptophan ends this CDR3, so it is likely a read error. Because the CDR3's place on the DNA is in doubt, the DNA is left out and the CDR3 is given as listed by TCRdb. The rearrangement joins TRBV6-2 or TRBV6-3 to TRBJ1-2; TRBD1 is the table's D call and was not checked against the DNA. CDR1 is MNHEY and CDR2 is SVGEGT in the germline V gene. Both ends counted, the CDR3 spans 13 residues. The CDR3 protein is CASTVTGPYGYAC.

As to this clone: Mismatch with germline at one junction end may stem from a read error. V gene TRBV10-3 combines with J gene TRBJ2-7; D unclear. CDR1 and CDR2 from the germline V gene are ENHRY and SYGVKD. This CDR3 contains 12 residues. This chain's CDR3 is CAISLQSYDQYF. CDR3 coding DNA: TGTGCCATCAGTTTACAGTCCTACGATCAGTACTTC.

In this sample, this clone turned up many times. The chain is built from TRBV5-1 and TRBJ2-3; 12 bases align to TRBD2. Trimming removed 4 bases from V and 4 bases from J; junction bases left unmatched: 7. Germline-derived CDR1 and CDR2 are SGHRS and YFSETQ. The length of the CDR3 is 16 residues. CDR3 coding DNA: TGCGCCAGCAGCGCCCTACTAGCGGGAGGTCCAGATACGCAGTATTTT. It yields the protein CASSALLAGGPDTQYF.

This clone was recorded at least ten times. The chain employs TRBV2 and TRBJ2-6, with TRBD2 as a possible D gene (5 bases). V gave up 6 bases and J gave up 0 bases, with 9 bases separating them. The CDR3 totals 15 residues. Germline loops: CDR1 SNHLY, CDR2 FYNNEI. CDR3 DNA: TGTGCCAGCAGCCCTCGGGGCTCTGGGGCCAACGTCCTGACTTTC. Its protein is CASSPRGSGANVLTF.

On this clone itself: Being one base from a much bigger clone, this may be a read error. The chain employs TRBV20-1 and TRBJ2-1; 7 positions agree with TRBD2. V gave up 6 bases and J gave up 3 bases; unmatched junction bases: 5. Germline lookup yields CDR1 DFQATT and CDR2 SNEGSKA (reference sequence). The CDR3 loop spans 13 amino acids. CDR3 nucleotides: TGCAGTGCCGCTCGGGACTACTACAATGAGCAGTTCTTC. Its protein product is CSAARDYYNEQFF.

This clone was counted ten times or more. The chain employs TRBV10-3 and TRBJ2-5; D may be TRBD2 (5 bases). The V end was cut by 2 bases, the J end by 10 bases, with 8 bases between. The CDR3 loop spans 11 amino acids. In germline, CDR1 is ENHRY, CDR2 SYGVKD. CDR3 sequence reads: CAISEDRDQYF. The CDR3 bases are TGTGCCATCAGTGAGGACCGGGACCAGTACTTC.